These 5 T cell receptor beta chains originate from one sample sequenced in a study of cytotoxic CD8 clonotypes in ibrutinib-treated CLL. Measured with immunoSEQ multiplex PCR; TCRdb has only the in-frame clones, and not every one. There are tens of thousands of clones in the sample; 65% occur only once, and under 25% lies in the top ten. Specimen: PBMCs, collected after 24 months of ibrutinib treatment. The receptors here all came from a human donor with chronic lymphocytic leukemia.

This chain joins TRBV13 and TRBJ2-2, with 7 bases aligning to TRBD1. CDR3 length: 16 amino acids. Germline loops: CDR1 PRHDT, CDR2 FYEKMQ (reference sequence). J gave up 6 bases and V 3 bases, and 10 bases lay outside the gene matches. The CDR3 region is CASSFSPPGTAGELFF. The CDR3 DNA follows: TGTGCCAGCAGCTTTTCCCCACCGGGGACAGCCGGGGAGCTGTTTTTT.

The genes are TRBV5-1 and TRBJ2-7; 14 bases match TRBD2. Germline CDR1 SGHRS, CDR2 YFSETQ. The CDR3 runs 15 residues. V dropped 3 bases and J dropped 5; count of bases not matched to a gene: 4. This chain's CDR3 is CASSYRTSGRHEQYF. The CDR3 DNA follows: TGCGCCAGCAGCTATCGGACTAGCGGGAGGCACGAGCAGTACTTC. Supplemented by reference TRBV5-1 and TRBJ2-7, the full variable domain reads KAGVTQTPRYLIKTRGQQVTLSCSPISGHRSVSWYQQTPGQGLQFLFEYFSETQRNKGNFPGRFSGRQFSNSRSEMNVSTLELGDSALYLCASSYRTSGRHEQYFGPGTRLTVT.

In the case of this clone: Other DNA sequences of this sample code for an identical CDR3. The CDR3 nucleotides are TGCGCCAGCAGCTTCGGACAGACCTACGAGCAGTACTTC. Translating it yields CASSFGQTYEQYF. The chain carries TRBV5-1 and TRBJ2-7; tentatively, D is TRBD1 (6 bases). Germline CDR1 reads SGHRS; CDR2 reads YFSETQ. Between the trimmed V and J ends, which lost 2 bases and 2 bases, there was a span of 8 bases. CDR3 length: 13 residues. The whole variable domain, remainder taken from reference TRBV5-1 and TRBJ2-7, is KAGVTQTPRYLIKTRGQQVTLSCSPISGHRSVSWYQQTPGQGLQFLFEYFSETQRNKGNFPGRFSGRQFSNSRSEMNVSTLELGDSALYLCASSFGQTYEQYFGPGTRLTVT.

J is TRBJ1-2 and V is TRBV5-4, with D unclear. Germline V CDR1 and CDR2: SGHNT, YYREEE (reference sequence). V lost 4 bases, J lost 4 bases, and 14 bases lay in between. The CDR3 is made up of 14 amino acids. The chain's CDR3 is CASSAVTPGYGYTF. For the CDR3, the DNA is TGTGCCAGCAGCGCCGTGACCCCCGGCTATGGCTACACCTTC.

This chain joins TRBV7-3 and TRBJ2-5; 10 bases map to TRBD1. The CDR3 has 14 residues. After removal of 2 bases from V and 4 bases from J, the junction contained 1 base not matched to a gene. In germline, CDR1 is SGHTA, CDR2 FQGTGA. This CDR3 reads CASSLGDRGETQYF. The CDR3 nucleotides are TGTGCCAGCAGCTTAGGGGACAGGGGAGAGACCCAGTACTTC. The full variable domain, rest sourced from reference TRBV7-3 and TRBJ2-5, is GAGVSQTPSNKVTEKGKYVELRCDPISGHTALYWYRQSLGQGPEFLIYFQGTGAADDSGLPNDRFFAVRPEGSVSTLKIQRTERGDSAVYLCASSLGDRGETQYFGPGTRLLVL.